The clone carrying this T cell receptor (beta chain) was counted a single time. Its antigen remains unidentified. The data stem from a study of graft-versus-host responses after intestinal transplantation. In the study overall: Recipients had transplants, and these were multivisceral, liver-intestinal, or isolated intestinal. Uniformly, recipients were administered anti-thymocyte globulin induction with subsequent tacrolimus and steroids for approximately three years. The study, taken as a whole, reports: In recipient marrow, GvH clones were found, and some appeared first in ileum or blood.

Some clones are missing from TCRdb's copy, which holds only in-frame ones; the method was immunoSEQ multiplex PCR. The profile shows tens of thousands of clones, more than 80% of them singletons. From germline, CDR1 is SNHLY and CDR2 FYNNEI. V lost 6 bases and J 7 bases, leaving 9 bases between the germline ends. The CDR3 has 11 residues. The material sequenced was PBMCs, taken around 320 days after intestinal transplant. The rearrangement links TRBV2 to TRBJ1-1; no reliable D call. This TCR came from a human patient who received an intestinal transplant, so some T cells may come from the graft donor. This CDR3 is CASRGRHEAFF. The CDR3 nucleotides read TGTGCCAGCAGAGGACGGCATGAAGCTTTCTTT.